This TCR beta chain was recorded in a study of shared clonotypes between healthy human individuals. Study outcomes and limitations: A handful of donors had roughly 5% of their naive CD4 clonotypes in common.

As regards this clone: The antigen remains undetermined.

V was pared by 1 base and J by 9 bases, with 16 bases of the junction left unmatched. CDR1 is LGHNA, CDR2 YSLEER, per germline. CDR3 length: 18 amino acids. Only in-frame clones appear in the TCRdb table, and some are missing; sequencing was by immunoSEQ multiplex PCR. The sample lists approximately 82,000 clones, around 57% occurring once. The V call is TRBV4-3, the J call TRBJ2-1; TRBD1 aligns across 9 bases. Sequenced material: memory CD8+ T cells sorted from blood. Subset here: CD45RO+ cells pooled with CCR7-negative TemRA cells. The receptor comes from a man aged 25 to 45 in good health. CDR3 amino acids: CASSQVVSGTGIYGEQFF. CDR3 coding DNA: TGCGCCAGCAGCCAAGTTGTATCCGGGACAGGGATTTACGGTGAGCAGTTCTTC.